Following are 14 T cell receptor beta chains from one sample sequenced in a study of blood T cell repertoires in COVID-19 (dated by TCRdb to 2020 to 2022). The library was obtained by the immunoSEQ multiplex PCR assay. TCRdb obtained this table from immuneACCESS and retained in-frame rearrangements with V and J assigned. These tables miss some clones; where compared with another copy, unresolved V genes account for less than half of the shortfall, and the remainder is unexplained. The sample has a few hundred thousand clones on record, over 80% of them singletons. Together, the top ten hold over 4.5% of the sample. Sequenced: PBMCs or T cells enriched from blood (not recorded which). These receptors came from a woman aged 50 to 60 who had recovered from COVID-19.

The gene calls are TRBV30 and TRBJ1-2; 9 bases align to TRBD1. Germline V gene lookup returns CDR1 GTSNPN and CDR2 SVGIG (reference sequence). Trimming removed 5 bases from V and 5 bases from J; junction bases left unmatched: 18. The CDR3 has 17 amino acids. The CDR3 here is CAWGIRTGASSPYGYTF. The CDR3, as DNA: TGTGCCTGGGGAATCAGGACAGGGGCCTCAAGTCCGTATGGCTACACCTTC.

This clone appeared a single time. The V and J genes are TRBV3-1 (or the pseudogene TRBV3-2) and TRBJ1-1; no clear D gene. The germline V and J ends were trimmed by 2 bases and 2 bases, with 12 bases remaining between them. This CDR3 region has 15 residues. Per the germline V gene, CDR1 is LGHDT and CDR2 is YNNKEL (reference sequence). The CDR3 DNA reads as TGTGCCAGCAGCCAAACCCTGGAGATTAACACTGAAGCTTTCTTT. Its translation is CASSQTLEINTEAFF.

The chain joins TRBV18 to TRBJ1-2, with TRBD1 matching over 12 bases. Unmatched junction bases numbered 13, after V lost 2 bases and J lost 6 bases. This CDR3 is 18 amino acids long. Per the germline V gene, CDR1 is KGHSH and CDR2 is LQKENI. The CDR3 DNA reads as TGTGCCAGCTCACCAGGTATCAGGGGACAGGGGGCGTCCCATGGCTACACCTTC. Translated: CASSPGIRGQGASHGYTF.

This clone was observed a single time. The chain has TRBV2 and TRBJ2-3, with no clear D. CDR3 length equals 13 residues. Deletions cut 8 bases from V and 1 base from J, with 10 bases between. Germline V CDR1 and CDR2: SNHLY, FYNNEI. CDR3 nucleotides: TGTGCCAGCCTCCAGCGCCGCACAGATACGCAGTATTTT. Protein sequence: CASLQRRTDTQYF.

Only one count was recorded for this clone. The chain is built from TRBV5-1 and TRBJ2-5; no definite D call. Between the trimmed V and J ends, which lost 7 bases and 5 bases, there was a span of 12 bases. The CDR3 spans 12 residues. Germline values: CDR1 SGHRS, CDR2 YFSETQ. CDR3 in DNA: TGCGCCAGCTCACCCGGTTGGGAGACCCAGTACTTC. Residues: CASSPGWETQYF. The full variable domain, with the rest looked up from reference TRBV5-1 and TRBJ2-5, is KAGVTQTPRYLIKTRGQQVTLSCSPISGHRSVSWYQQTPGQGLQFLFEYFSETQRNKGNFPGRFSGRQFSNSRSEMNVSTLELGDSALYLCASSPGWETQYFGPGTRLLVL.

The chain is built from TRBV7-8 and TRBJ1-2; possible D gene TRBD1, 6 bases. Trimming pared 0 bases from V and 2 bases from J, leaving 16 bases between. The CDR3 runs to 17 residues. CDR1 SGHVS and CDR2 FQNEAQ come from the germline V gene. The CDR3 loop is CASSLALPGDRNYGYTF. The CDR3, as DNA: TGTGCCAGCAGCTTAGCGCTCCCTGGCGACAGGAACTATGGCTACACCTTC.

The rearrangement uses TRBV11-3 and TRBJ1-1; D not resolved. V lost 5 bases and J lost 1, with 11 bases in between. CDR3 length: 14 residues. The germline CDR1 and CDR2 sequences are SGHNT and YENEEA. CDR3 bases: TGTGCCAGCAGCCCGCGGGGTAAGAACACTGAAGCTTTCTTT. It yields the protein CASSPRGKNTEAFF.

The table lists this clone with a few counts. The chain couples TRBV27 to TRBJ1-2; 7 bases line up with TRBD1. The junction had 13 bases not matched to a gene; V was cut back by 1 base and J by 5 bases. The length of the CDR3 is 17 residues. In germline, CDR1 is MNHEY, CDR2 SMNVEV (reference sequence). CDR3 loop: CASSLYPRQGPSYGYTF. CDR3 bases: TGTGCCAGCAGTTTATACCCAAGACAGGGTCCAAGTTATGGCTACACCTTC.

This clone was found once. The CDR3 protein is CSVDGQGPYGYTF. As DNA, the CDR3 is TGCAGCGTTGATGGACAGGGCCCGTATGGCTACACCTTC. The chain carries TRBV29-1 and TRBJ1-2; 8 bases line up with TRBD1. V lost 3 bases, J lost 5 bases, and 5 bases stayed unmatched. The CDR3 consists of 13 residues. The germline CDR1 and CDR2 sequences are SQVTM and ANQGSEA. Full variable domain (outside the CDR3, taken from reference TRBV29-1 and TRBJ1-2): SAVISQKPSRDICQRGTSLTIQCQVDSQVTMMFWYRQQPGQSLTLIATANQGSEATYESGFVIDKFPISRPNLTFSTLTVSNMSPEDSSIYLCSVDGQGPYGYTFGSGTRLTVV.

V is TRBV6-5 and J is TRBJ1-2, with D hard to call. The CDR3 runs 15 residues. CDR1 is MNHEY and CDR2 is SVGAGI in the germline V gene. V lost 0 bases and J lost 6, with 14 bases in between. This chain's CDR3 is CASSYSGGRENGYTF. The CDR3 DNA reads TGTGCCAGCAGTTACTCTGGAGGACGCGAAAATGGCTACACCTTC.

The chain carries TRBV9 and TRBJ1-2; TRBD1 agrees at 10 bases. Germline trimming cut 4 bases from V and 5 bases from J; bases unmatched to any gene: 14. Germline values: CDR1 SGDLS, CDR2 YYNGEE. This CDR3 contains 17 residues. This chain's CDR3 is CASSSRTGGAPQYGYTF. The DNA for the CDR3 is TGTGCCAGCAGCTCCCGGACAGGGGGAGCTCCCCAATATGGCTACACCTTC.

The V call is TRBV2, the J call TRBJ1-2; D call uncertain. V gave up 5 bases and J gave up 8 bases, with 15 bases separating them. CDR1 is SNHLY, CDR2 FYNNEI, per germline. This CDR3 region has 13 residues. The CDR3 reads CASSSDGPGGYTF. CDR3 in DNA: TGTGCCAGCAGTTCCGACGGTCCAGGAGGCTACACCTTC.

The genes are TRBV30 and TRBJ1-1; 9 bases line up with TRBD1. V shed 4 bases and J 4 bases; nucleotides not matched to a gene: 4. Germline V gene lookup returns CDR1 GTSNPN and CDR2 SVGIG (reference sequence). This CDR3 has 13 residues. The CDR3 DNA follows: TGTGCCTGGAAGAGACAGGGGGGCACTGAAGCTTTCTTT. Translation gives CAWKRQGGTEAFF.

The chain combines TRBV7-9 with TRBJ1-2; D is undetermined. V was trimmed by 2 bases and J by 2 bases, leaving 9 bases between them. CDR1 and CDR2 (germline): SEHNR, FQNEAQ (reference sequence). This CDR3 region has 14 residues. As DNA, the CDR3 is TGTGCCAGCAGCTTAACTCCGGGGAACTATGGCTACACCTTC. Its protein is CASSLTPGNYGYTF.